These 31 T cell receptor beta chains originate from one sample sequenced in a study of blood T cell repertoires in COVID-19 (dated by TCRdb to 2018 to 2020). Libraries were made using the immunoSEQ multiplex PCR assay. The table was pulled from immuneACCESS by TCRdb, which kept in-frame rearrangements only. Such tables lose some clones; where checked, under half of the loss comes from unresolved V genes, and the rest has no known cause. The sample records 200,000 to 250,000 clones, 88% of which are singletons. The ten largest clones add up to around 2.7% of the sample. What was sequenced was PBMCs or T cells enriched from blood (not recorded which). The receptors stem from a woman under 40 who had recovered from COVID-19.

V is TRBV5-4 and J is TRBJ2-5; TRBD1 aligns across 8 bases. The V segment lost 5 bases and the J segment 2 bases; nucleotides outside the gene matches: 8. Germline-derived CDR1 and CDR2 are SGHNT and YYREEE (reference sequence). The CDR3 spans 15 residues. CDR3 DNA sequence: TGTGCCAGCAGTAGTGGACAGGGAGGACAAGAGACCCAGTACTTC. Amino acids: CASSSGQGGQETQYF.

This chain uses TRBV7-2 with TRBJ2-2; D remains unclear. Trimming took 1 base from V and 1 from J, leaving 7 bases between them. The germline V gene has CDR1 SGHTA and CDR2 FQGNSA. The CDR3 covers 15 residues. DNA of the CDR3: TGTGCCAGCAGCTTAGTGGTCGGGAACACCGGGGAGCTGTTTTTT. Amino acid sequence: CASSLVVGNTGELFF.

The chain links TRBV6-1 to TRBJ1-1, with TRBD1 matching over 7 bases. V dropped 3 bases and J dropped 1; count of bases not matched to a gene: 2. There are 14 residues in the CDR3. CDR1 is MNHNS and CDR2 is SASEGT in the germline V gene. CDR3 sequence reads: CASSERQGNTEAFF. As DNA, the CDR3 is TGTGCCAGCAGTGAGCGACAGGGGAACACTGAAGCTTTCTTT.

The chain is built from TRBV7-2 and TRBJ2-1, with TRBD1 identical over 8 bases. V dropped 1 base and J dropped 5; count of bases not matched to a gene: 4. The CDR3 consists of 15 residues. From germline, CDR1 is SGHTA and CDR2 FQGNSA. CDR3: CASSLDRTGHNEQFF. CDR3 nucleotide sequence: TGTGCCAGCAGCTTAGACAGGACAGGGCACAATGAGCAGTTCTTC.

Worth noting for this clone: Different DNA sequences within this sample yield the same CDR3. This sequence joins TRBV5-4 and TRBJ2-1; D gene uncertain. Germline V CDR1 and CDR2: SGHNT, YYREEE (reference sequence). The length of the CDR3 is 12 residues. The V end was cut by 0 bases, the J end by 9 bases, with 7 bases between. This CDR3 is CASSLDRGEQFF. DNA of the CDR3: TGTGCCAGCAGCTTGGATCGAGGTGAGCAGTTCTTC.

This clone has a handful of counts. The J gene is TRBJ2-7, the V gene TRBV19, with 11 bases matching TRBD1. The CDR3 has 14 amino acids. J lost 3 bases, V lost 3 bases, and 1 base had no gene match. Germline V gives CDR1 LNHDA, CDR2 SQIVND (reference sequence). As DNA, the CDR3 is TGTGCCAGTAGTATCGGGACAGGGGGCTACGAGCAGTACTTC. Protein sequence: CASSIGTGGYEQYF.

V usage is TRBV7-3 and J usage is TRBJ1-2, with D possibly being TRBD1 (5 bases). Per germline, CDR1 SGHTA and CDR2 FQGTGA. This CDR3 has 12 amino acids. Trimming took off 11 bases at V and 4 bases at J, with 14 bases between the two ends. Here the CDR3 reads CAAMTDPYGYTF. CDR3 nucleotide sequence: TGTGCCGCCATGACAGACCCCTATGGCTACACCTTC.

The chain has TRBV5-4 and TRBJ2-2, with 8 positions matching TRBD1. Germline V lookup: CDR1 SGHNT, CDR2 YYREEE (reference sequence). V dropped 1 base and J dropped 4; count of bases not matched to a gene: 6. The CDR3 runs 16 residues. The CDR3 sequence: CASSLTPGQVTGELFF. The CDR3 bases are TGTGCCAGCAGCTTGACCCCGGGACAGGTCACCGGGGAGCTGTTTTTT.

The rearrangement links TRBV7-9 to TRBJ2-2; 10 bases map to TRBD1. This CDR3 has 18 amino acids. Germline-derived CDR1 and CDR2 are SEHNR and FQNEAQ (reference sequence). J was trimmed by 2 bases and V by 4 bases; bases with no gene match: 10. CDR3 region: CASSSRQGAMVNTGELFF. The CDR3 DNA reads as TGTGCCAGCAGCTCCAGACAGGGGGCTATGGTAAACACCGGGGAGCTGTTTTTT.

As DNA, the CDR3 is TGTGCCAGTAGTTCACAGGCCCGGCCTTCTGGGGCCAACGTCCTGACTTTC. As protein: CASSSQARPSGANVLTF. V gene TRBV19 combines with J gene TRBJ2-6, with D tentatively TRBD1 (5 bases). There are 17 residues in the CDR3. The V and J ends lost 5 bases and 1 base respectively, with 15 bases between them. Germline CDR1 is LNHDA and CDR2 is SQIVND (reference sequence). The full variable domain, in which reference TRBV19 and TRBJ2-6 provide the parts outside the CDR3, is DGGITQSPKYLFRKEGQNVTLSCEQNLNHDAMYWYRQDPGQGLRLIYYSQIVNDFQKGDIAEGYSVSREKKESFPLTVTSAQKNPTAFYLCASSSQARPSGANVLTFGAGSRLTVL.

The chain uses TRBV7-3 and TRBJ1-6, with 9 bases fitting TRBD1. The CDR3 spans 17 residues. CDR1 is SGHTA and CDR2 is FQGTGA in the germline V gene. J was trimmed by 6 bases and V by 1 base; bases with no gene match: 7. Here the CDR3 reads CASSLNGPGQGNSPLHF. The DNA for the CDR3 is TGTGCCAGCAGCTTAAATGGACCGGGACAGGGTAATTCACCCCTCCACTTT.

The V call is TRBV7-2, the J call TRBJ1-1, with a weak D call TRBD1 (6 bases). The germline gives CDR1 SGHTA, CDR2 FQGNSA. V lost 0 bases and J lost 4, with 12 bases in between. The CDR3 covers 15 residues. In nucleotides, the CDR3 is TGTGCCAGCAGCTTAGCGCTCCCGGACAGCACTGAAGCTTTCTTT. Translation: CASSLALPDSTEAFF.

The V and J genes are TRBV9 and TRBJ1-1, with D maybe TRBD1 (6 bases). V was shortened by 0 bases and J by 4 bases, with 13 bases between the two germline ends. Germline loops: CDR1 SGDLS, CDR2 YYNGEE. The CDR3 sequence is 15 residues long. In DNA form, the CDR3 reads TGTGCCAGCAGCGTAGAAGGACAGAGTCTCACTGAAGCTTTCTTT. Protein sequence: CASSVEGQSLTEAFF.

The chain joins TRBV6-1 to TRBJ2-3; the D gene is possibly TRBD1 (5 bases). CDR3 length: 15 amino acids. V gave up 2 bases and J gave up 1 base, with 10 bases separating them. The germline V gene encodes CDR1 MNHNS and CDR2 SASEGT. Here the CDR3 reads CASSEITGRTDTQYF. CDR3 sequence (DNA): TGTGCCAGCAGTGAAATAACAGGACGCACAGATACGCAGTATTTT.

This clone is a singleton in its sample. The chain uses TRBV11-2 and TRBJ2-5; D is ambiguous. The CDR3 consists of 13 residues. Germline V gene sequence: CDR1 SGHAT, CDR2 FQNNGV. Trimming stripped 6 bases from V and 1 base from J, with 9 bases between. The CDR3 DNA reads TGTGCCAGCAGTTTGAACAGCCAAGAGACCCAGTACTTC. This gives the protein CASSLNSQETQYF.

The chain couples TRBV7-2 to TRBJ1-2; 8 bases are shared with TRBD1. The J segment lost 8 bases and the V segment lost 5 bases, leaving 10 bases of the junction unmatched. This CDR3 has 14 amino acids. CDR1 is SGHTA and CDR2 is FQGNSA in the germline V gene. For the CDR3, the DNA is TGTGCCAGCAGCCCAGACAGGGGTGATATCGGCTACACCTTC. This translates into CASSPDRGDIGYTF.

V usage is TRBV13 and J usage is TRBJ1-4; D is undetermined. V shed 5 bases and J shed 7 bases, with 17 bases lying between them. The CDR3 contains 15 residues. CDR1 is PRHDT, CDR2 FYEKMQ, per germline (reference sequence). Written as DNA, the CDR3 is TGTGCCAGCAGCCACGCGGCCCTCCCGGGTGAAAAACTGTTTTTT. Translation: CASSHAALPGEKLFF.

This clone came up a few times. The identical CDR3 is also encoded by other nucleotide sequences in the sample. The rearrangement links TRBV6-5 to TRBJ1-1; D not certain. The germline gives CDR1 MNHEY, CDR2 SVGAGI. This CDR3 region has 14 residues. The V end lost 0 bases, the J end lost 1 base, and 6 bases lay between the germline ends. The CDR3 is CASSYSRRNTEAFF. The DNA of the CDR3 is TGTGCCAGCAGTTACTCGAGGCGGAACACTGAAGCTTTCTTT.

The chain employs TRBV9 and TRBJ2-3; 10 bases are shared with TRBD2. Germline trimming cut 3 bases from V and 4 bases from J; bases unmatched to any gene: 11. The V gene's germline CDR1 is SGDLS and CDR2 YYNGEE. CDR3 length equals 17 residues. The CDR3 spells CASSEGSGGAGSDTQYF. The DNA for the CDR3 is TGTGCCAGCAGCGAGGGAAGCGGGGGGGCCGGTTCAGATACGCAGTATTTT.

The rearrangement joins TRBV7-9 to TRBJ1-5, with 9 bases lining up with TRBD1. The germline V gene has CDR1 SEHNR and CDR2 FQNEAQ (reference sequence). The trim removed 4 bases at V and 5 bases at J, leaving 6 bases unmatched. The CDR3 consists of 15 residues. The CDR3 DNA is TGTGCCAGCAGCTCCACAGGGGGCTTGGATCAGCCCCAGCATTTT. It yields the protein CASSSTGGLDQPQHF. Drawing the rest from reference TRBV7-9 and TRBJ1-5, the complete variable domain is DTGVSQNPRHKITKRGQNVTFRCDPISEHNRLYWYRQTLGQGPEFLTYFQNEAQLEKSRLLSDRFSAERPKGSFSTLEIQRTEQGDSAMYLCASSSTGGLDQPQHFGDGTRLSIL.

The chain is built from TRBV7-9 and TRBJ2-7, with 9 bases identical to TRBD1. CDR3 length equals 14 residues. Trimming took 5 bases from V and 3 from J; bases not matched to a gene: 5. Looked up from germline, CDR1 is SEHNR and CDR2 is FQNEAQ (reference sequence). In DNA, the CDR3 is TGTGCCAGCAGCCCACCGGGACAGGGCTACGAGCAGTACTTC. This gives the protein CASSPPGQGYEQYF. The whole variable domain, remainder taken from reference TRBV7-9 and TRBJ2-7, is DTGVSQNPRHKITKRGQNVTFRCDPISEHNRLYWYRQTLGQGPEFLTYFQNEAQLEKSRLLSDRFSAERPKGSFSTLEIQRTEQGDSAMYLCASSPPGQGYEQYFGPGTRLTVT.

The gene calls are TRBV11-2 and TRBJ1-5; D is possibly TRBD1 (5 bases). Trimming removed 5 bases from V and 4 bases from J, with 18 bases in between. Germline V lookup: CDR1 SGHAT, CDR2 FQNNGV. The CDR3 contains 16 residues. The CDR3 here is CASSPQGVFGNQPQHF. CDR3 nucleotide sequence: TGTGCCAGCAGCCCGCAAGGGGTTTTTGGAAATCAGCCCCAGCATTTT.

The CDR3 spells CASSYVGDGAFF. In DNA form, the CDR3 reads TGTGCCAGCAGTTACGTGGGCGATGGAGCTTTCTTT. The chain combines TRBV6-2 or TRBV6-3 with TRBJ1-1; the D is unclear. The CDR3 is 12 amino acids. Germline CDR1 and CDR2: MNHEY and SVGEGT. With 2 bases removed from V and 10 bases from J, the gap between germline ends came to 11 bases.

This clone showed up just a few times. V and J are TRBV3-1 (or the pseudogene TRBV3-2) and TRBJ2-2; the D gene is possibly TRBD2 (6 bases). CDR3 length: 14 residues. CDR1 LGHDT and CDR2 YNNKEL come from the germline V gene (reference sequence). V was pared by 2 bases and J by 6 bases, with 10 bases between. The CDR3 nucleotides are TGTGCCAGCAGCCAATCGGGGGTTCCCGGGGAGCTGTTTTTT. It encodes CASSQSGVPGELFF.

This chain uses TRBV9 with TRBJ2-1; D is perhaps TRBD1 (6 bases). The CDR3 runs 16 residues. V dropped 3 bases and J dropped 2 bases, with 15 bases sitting between them. CDR1 and CDR2 (germline): SGDLS, YYNGEE. The CDR3 DNA sequence: TGTGCCAGCAGCGGTCGGAATCGGGACACCTACAATGAGCAGTTCTTC. The encoded protein is CASSGRNRDTYNEQFF.

The J gene is TRBJ2-1, the V gene TRBV2; 7 bases match TRBD2. The CDR3 totals 14 residues. CDR1 is SNHLY and CDR2 is FYNNEI in the germline V gene. The junction had 5 bases not matched to a gene; V was cut back by 6 bases and J by 3 bases. CDR3 bases: TGTGCCAGCAGGGGGGGGACGGACTACAATGAGCAGTTCTTC. Amino acid sequence: CASRGGTDYNEQFF. Full variable domain (remainder filled in from reference TRBV2 and TRBJ2-1): EPEVTQTPSHQVTQMGQEVILRCVPISNHLYFYWYRQILGQKVEFLVSFYNNEISEKSEIFDDQFSVERPDGSNFTLKIRSTKLEDSAMYFCASRGGTDYNEQFFGPGTRLTVL.

On this clone: The sample has other DNA sequences that encode this CDR3 too. The J gene is TRBJ1-6, the V gene TRBV7-9; no firm D call. Germline lookup yields CDR1 SEHNR and CDR2 FQNEAQ (reference sequence). CDR3 length equals 12 residues. The germline V and J ends were trimmed by 1 base and 9 bases, with 4 bases remaining between them. CDR3 amino acids: CASSLDSSPLHF. Written as DNA, the CDR3 is TGTGCCAGCAGCTTAGATAGTTCACCCCTCCACTTT.

The V call is TRBV4-3, the J call TRBJ2-2; 9 bases map to TRBD2. This CDR3 is 18 amino acids long. V dropped 0 bases and J dropped 2; count of bases not matched to a gene: 7. Germline V gene sequence: CDR1 LGHNA, CDR2 YSLEER. The CDR3: CASSQDLSSGVNTGELFF. The CDR3 DNA follows: TGCGCCAGCAGCCAAGATCTGTCTAGCGGGGTAAACACCGGGGAGCTGTTTTTT.

The rearrangement uses TRBV4-1 and TRBJ1-1; D unclear. Between the trimmed V and J ends, which lost 2 bases and 0 bases, there was a span of 19 bases. The germline V gene encodes CDR1 MGHRA and CDR2 YSYEKL. The CDR3 consists of 18 residues. The CDR3 reads CASSQSRGEGSLNTEAFF. CDR3 coding DNA: TGCGCCAGCAGCCAATCCCGAGGAGAGGGATCTTTGAACACTGAAGCTTTCTTT.

This clone was counted a single time. V usage is TRBV7-2 and J usage is TRBJ1-6, with 8 nucleotides matching TRBD1. This CDR3 spans 15 amino acids. The V segment lost 3 bases and the J segment 6 bases; nucleotides outside the gene matches: 4. The germline V gene encodes CDR1 SGHTA and CDR2 FQGNSA. This chain's CDR3 is CASSLRDRPNSPLHF. CDR3 nucleotide sequence: TGTGCCAGCAGCTTGAGGGACAGGCCTAATTCACCCCTCCACTTT.

This chain links TRBV18 with TRBJ2-1; no clear D gene. V was cut by 2 bases and J by 4 bases, with 6 bases left in between. CDR3 size: 13 residues. Germline V gives CDR1 KGHSH, CDR2 LQKENI. CDR3 bases: TGTGCCAGCTCACCAACACAGTACAATGAGCAGTTCTTC. Translated: CASSPTQYNEQFF.